Described below is a single TCR beta chain sequence and its context. Its antigen is unknown. This sample was included in a study of Ad26.COV2.S vaccination and SARS-CoV-2 variants. Study at large: The donor participated in the COV1001 trial, in its Ad26.COV2.S arm. Ad26.COV2.S was injected intramuscularly once or twice, 56 days apart. Study-level results: The TCR breadth and depth analyses may have produced an underestimate of total T cell responses.

Clones were sequenced by immunoSEQ multiplex PCR, and TCRdb holds only the in-frame ones, with some missing. The table records about 470,000 clones, about 90% of them present only once. Treatment denoted: 15 to 20 received Ad26.COV2.S at low or high dose, single or two shots; several received placebo; per-sample allocation not given. All samples were drawn on day 63, counting from the first vaccine or placebo injection. This TCR derives from a person between 18 and 65 years old who received the Ad26.COV2.S COVID-19 vaccine or a placebo. The sample here was peripheral blood, taken in a trial of Ad26.COV2.S vaccine versus placebo.

The CDR3 DNA reads as TGTGCCAGCAGTGATATAACAGGGGGCTCGGACGAGCAGTACTTC. Translation gives CASSDITGGSDEQYF. The V and J genes are TRBV28 and TRBJ2-7; TRBD1 matches at 9 bases. Looked up from germline, CDR1 is MDHEN and CDR2 is SYDVKM. The CDR3 runs to 15 residues. After removal of 5 bases from V and 5 bases from J, the junction contained 10 bases not matched to a gene.